Reported below is one T cell receptor (beta chain). This receptor's antigen is unknown. Per-base qualities were not stored, and no clone one base away is much larger. The protocol used for the library was the immunoSEQ multiplex PCR assay. For the multiplex PCR, a mixture combining 60 forward primers for TCR Vbeta segments and 13 reverse primers for TCR Jbeta segments was used. Amplification of the CDR3 region of rearranged TCR beta genes was performed with a multiplex PCR assay on genomic DNA. On the Illumina HiSeq System, the amplified TCR beta libraries were sequenced as 87-base-pair reads. From the authors' description of their analysis: A later analysis counted 65 million to 90 million unique TCR beta chains across the 550 to 800 repertoires, and roughly 9.9 million of these chains were shared by at least two donors. To remove PCR and sequencing errors, raw reads were error-corrected and collapsed into unique sequences using a nearest-neighbor algorithm that merged closely related sequences. CDR3 sequences were aligned to IMGT reference sequences to assign V, D and J gene segments. Each retained sequence needed at least a six-nucleotide match to both a V gene segment and a J gene segment. Rearrangements were called productive when the CDR3 lacked stop codons and stayed in frame with V and J; all others were non-productive. CDR3 was defined by IMGT convention, running from the second conserved V-encoded cysteine to the conserved J-encoded phenylalanine. Sequences without an unambiguous match to a single V gene segment were excluded from the earlier analysis of about 600 of the donors. An earlier analysis of a few hundred of the donors classified V segments as functional when productive rearrangements were above 56.7% and as segregating when the standard deviation between donors was above 5%. To diagnose cytomegalovirus status from the catalog of TCR beta chain sequences, a statistical classification framework was built. In a later analysis, V and J genes were assigned by comparing TCR nucleotide sequences against IMGT/GENE-DB human TR gene sequences. A later analysis assigned CDR3 sequences and most-parsimonious VDJ recombination scenarios with the TCRdist pipeline. In a later analysis, each TCR beta chain was defined by its CDR3 amino acid sequence together with its V-gene family, and reads without a unique V-gene family were excluded. As a way to deal with suspected cross-contamination and a sequencing artifact, a later analysis dropped 592 nucleotide sequences that were highly shared and had low generation probability. For each public chain, a later analysis derived a clonal expansion index from normalized ranks of inferred template counts within each repertoire. Generation probabilities in a later analysis came from a VDJ recombination model fitted to out-of-frame rearrangements, and those results were checked against IGoR. In a later analysis, TCR-TCR, TCR-HLA and TCR-CMV co-occurrence was scored with hypergeometric tests, and a repertoire-size bias correction was applied to TCR pairs. False discovery rates were estimated in a later analysis by permuting HLA or CMV assignments 20 times. In a later analysis, co-occurring TCRs were grouped using DBSCAN, and TCRdist sequence similarity was added for clustering within HLA-allele-positive subsets. Repertoires with fewer than 30,000 or more than 120,000 public chains were left out of co-occurrence clustering, as were several repertoires with anomalous nucleotide sharing. TCRdb obtained this table from immuneACCESS and retained in-frame rearrangements with V and J assigned. These tables miss some clones; where compared with another copy, unresolved V genes account for less than half of the shortfall, and the remainder is unexplained. V and J calls and clone size follow that table, whereas D and trimming were derived from the DNA. The sample data list more than 85,000 clones, and roughly a tenth of these were observed just once. The leading ten clones occupy approximately 5.1% of the sample.

In total, over 600 healthy bone marrow donors made up the cohort. At the time of sampling, every cohort member was nominally healthy, though immune exposures that went unrecorded were likely present. The donor tested CMV seropositive and was one of the 289 seropositive cohort members. Every donor gave a peripheral blood sample, and the peripheral blood mononuclear cells from that sample were used for TCR beta sequencing. The Qiagen DNeasy Blood Extraction Kit was used to extract genomic DNA from the blood cell samples. This specimen belongs to a study of cytomegalovirus exposure and HLA in healthy donors (TCRdb year 2017). As for the study more broadly: According to an earlier analysis of several hundred of the donors, about 170 million T cells yielded 90 million to 130 million unique TCR beta sequences and more than 250 Gb of sequence data. An early release covering more than 500 HLA-typed donors comprised approximately 300 gigabases of sequencing data and tens of millions of unique TCR sequences. Of the roughly 390 genotyped donors, less than 90% were placed in the genetic ancestry cluster associated with self-reported Caucasian donors. The aim of the study was to test whether cataloging public T cell receptors could identify signatures of past pathogen exposure. Using immunosequencing, the study profiled T cell repertoires from about 610 subjects and related those repertoires to cytomegalovirus serostatus. Besides the first cohort of some 670 subjects, a separate validation cohort made up of 120 different subjects was used. The study combined high-throughput TCR immunosequencing, statistical association of individual TCRs with disease status, and machine learning to predict cytomegalovirus infection status. A later analysis re-examined previously published TCR beta repertoires from more than 650 donors and added high-resolution HLA genotyping to investigate patterns of TCR occurrence. The later analysis used no new phenotypic data to find candidate immune exposures, relying instead on TCR beta sequences and their occurrence across donors. In an earlier analysis of 587 of the donors, high-throughput TCR beta sequencing was used to judge whether each TCR beta V gene segment behaved as functional or pseudogenic. Donor age, sex, ethnicity and CMV serostatus were compiled together with the repertoire data. In a later genetic analysis, genome-wide SNP genotypes for about three fifths of the 666 donors were used, and that subset was treated as a discovery cohort. All discovery cohort repertoires had been generated on a single sequencing platform. HLA typing included class I and class II loci at four-digit resolution. The number of typed donors differed by locus: roughly 629-640 for A, B, C, DRB1 and DQB1; 500 to 550 for DQA1; approximately 610 for DPA1; and about 450 for DPB1. Roughly 5 DR-DQ haplotypes were handled as single units for association and clustering, since linkage in the cohort was strong. Among about 370 genotyped donors of the cohort, an average of approximately 200,000 unique TCR beta nucleotide sequences was sequenced per donor, of which about 18% were non-productive. The paper as a whole reports these results and caveats: The only immune exposure information available for the cohort was CMV serostatus. When HLA alleles, especially DR and DQ, strongly co-occurred, TCR associations were difficult to assign to individual alleles. Because some donors lacked HLA typing at each locus, the association tests relied only on the typed subset. Specific HLA alleles were associated with 15,000 to 20,000 TCR beta sequences at a false discovery rate of 0.05 in a later analysis. In the study, some 160 TCR beta chains were listed as associated with cytomegalovirus. In a later analysis, several top co-occurrence clusters were reported to appear linked to parvovirus B19, influenza, CMV and Epstein-Barr virus. Most CMV-associated TCR beta chains appeared to be HLA-restricted in a later analysis, and the HLA associations seemed to be driven largely by CMV exposure. In a later analysis, the rate of TCR association differed among HLA loci, with DRB1 alleles having the most associated TCRs and HLA-C alleles having the fewest. Because the 87-base-pair reads could not distinguish some IMGT-functional V segments, including TRBV6-2 and TRBV6-3, those segments were excluded. The sequencing pipeline was judged likely to have produced a cluster of highly shared sequence variants as a technical artifact. The authors suggested that the approach could potentially be extended to other disease states and immunological phenotypes. In a later genetic analysis, a missense DCLRE1C variant was associated with V-gene and J-gene trimming of TCR beta chains, and the association was replicated in an independent cohort. Most TCR sequences were seen in very few donors, while some public TCRs were found in many individuals. Because counts were too low, about 15 rarely observed V segments, including chromosome 9 orphons, were left out of the earlier analysis of a few hundred of the donors. Compared with equally common non-associated chains, HLA-associated TCR beta chains in a later analysis were more clonally expanded and had lower generation probabilities. A further reported finding was that TCR beta sequences accurately predicted the HLA-A and HLA-B alleles for most subjects in the first cohort. Presence/absence analyses assumed roughly uniform sequencing depth across donors, an assumption that may not hold. A few of the identified cytomegalovirus-associated TCR beta chains were confirmed in vitro to be specific for cytomegalovirus antigens. A later genetic analysis reported fewer N-insertions in productive TCRs among donors in an Asian-associated ancestry cluster than the roughly 620-donor mean. An earlier analysis of approximately 540 of the donors showed that most TCR beta V segments appeared in productive rearrangements either about 90% or about 30% of the time, which broadly matched IMGT annotations. Correlated functional status among segregating V segments might reflect linkage disequilibrium, but an unknown experimental factor could not be ruled out. The classifier was reported to diagnose cytomegalovirus status with high specificity and sensitivity in both the original and validation cohorts. Only TCR beta chains were sequenced in this cohort, and the absence of alpha or paired-chain data limited detectable features.

V loses 4 bases, J loses 4 bases, and the germline ends lie 8 bases apart. There are 13 amino acids in the CDR3, from cysteine to phenylalanine inclusive. The entry retains the CDR3 DNA only, 39 bases that are in frame from base 1. Looking up the germline V gene yields CDR1 SNHLY and CDR2 FYNNEI. The source material was PBMCs. The clonotype comes from a man aged 50-60 years in good health and CMV-seropositive. The chain was built from TRBV2 and TRBJ1-5; the D gene cannot be named for sure. This receptor carries the CDR3 CASSVTQNQPQHF. The nucleotide sequence reads as follows: TGTGCCAGCAGTGTTACTCAAAATCAGCCCCAGCATTTT.